This T cell receptor (beta chain) stems from a study of cytomegalovirus exposure and HLA in healthy donors. The study's findings and limits: Later analysis identified about 18,000 TCR beta sequences associated with HLA alleles, using a false discovery rate threshold of 0.05.

Concerning this clone: The antigen is undetermined.

With 60 Vbeta and 13 Jbeta primers, the PCR was carried out. Method: immunoSEQ multiplex PCR; TCRdb's copy keeps in-frame clones and lacks some. This table has around 170,000 clones, more than 75% appearing once. This sequence originates from a male donor in good health and CMV-seronegative. The sample was PBMCs.

The CDR3 loop reads CASGRTGEANYGYTF. The CDR3 nucleotides read TGCGCCAGCGGACGGACAGGGGAAGCTAACTATGGCTACACCTTC. The chain carries TRBV5-1 and TRBJ1-2; TRBD1 aligns across 9 bases. Germline V gene lookup returns CDR1 SGHRS and CDR2 YFSETQ. After removal of 7 bases from V and 0 bases from J, the junction contained 7 bases not matched to a gene. This CDR3 spans 15 amino acids.